Each of the 24 T cell receptor beta chains below was sequenced from the same sample in a study of Ad26.COV2.S vaccination and SARS-CoV-2 variants. Treatment reported: 15 to 20 received Ad26.COV2.S at low or high dose, single or two shots; roughly 5 received placebo; per-sample allocation not given. After the first vaccine or placebo injection, samples were drawn on day 63. Sequenced by immunoSEQ multiplex PCR; TCRdb stores in-frame clones only, minus some. This table holds around 420,000 clones, around 87% found once. Source: peripheral blood, taken in a trial of Ad26.COV2.S vaccine versus placebo. All receptors come from a person between 18 and 60 years old who received the Ad26.COV2.S COVID-19 vaccine or a placebo.

The chain uses TRBV28 and TRBJ1-5; TRBD1 is a possible D gene (5 bases). V was trimmed by 3 bases and J by 2 bases, leaving 11 bases between them. Germline V gene sequence: CDR1 MDHEN, CDR2 SYDVKM. This CDR3 comprises 15 residues. CDR3 nucleotides: TGTGCCAGCAGTTTTCAGGGCGCGGGCAATCAGCCCCAGCATTTT. Translation gives CASSFQGAGNQPQHF.

The V call is TRBV5-1, the J call TRBJ1-4; 8 bases line up with TRBD1. The CDR3 covers 17 residues. Germline lookup yields CDR1 SGHRS and CDR2 YFSETQ. V gave up 0 bases and J gave up 3 bases; unmatched junction bases: 7. CDR3 sequence: CASSLGDQGAANEKLFF. In DNA, the CDR3 is TGCGCCAGCAGCTTGGGCGATCAGGGGGCGGCTAATGAAAAACTGTTTTTT.

The chain combines TRBV4-3 with TRBJ2-1, with D unclear. The germline V gene encodes CDR1 LGHNA and CDR2 YSLEER. The CDR3 covers 14 residues. With 1 base removed from V and 6 bases from J, the gap between germline ends came to 10 bases. The CDR3 region is CASSQGLDGNEQFF. The CDR3 DNA reads as TGCGCCAGCAGCCAAGGGTTAGACGGCAATGAGCAGTTCTTC.

The chain uses TRBV7-4 and TRBJ2-1; D is uncertain. The CDR3 extends over 12 amino acids. From germline, CDR1 is SGHVT and CDR2 SQSDAQ. CDR3 sequence: CAPNTEPNEQFF. The CDR3 DNA reads TGTGCGCCGAACACGGAGCCAAATGAGCAGTTCTTC.

The chain is built from TRBV13 and TRBJ1-2; 10 bases agree with TRBD1. CDR1 PRHDT and CDR2 FYEKMQ come from the germline V gene (reference sequence). There are 14 residues in the CDR3. Trimming at V came to 4 bases and at J to 7 bases, leaving 6 bases not matched to a gene. In DNA, the CDR3 is TGTGCCAGCAGCTCCCGACAGGGGGCTGGTGGCTACACCTTC. Its translation: CASSSRQGAGGYTF. Full variable domain (outside the CDR3, taken from reference TRBV13 and TRBJ1-2): AAGVIQSPRHLIKEKRETATLKCYPIPRHDTVYWYQQGPGQDPQFLISFYEKMQSDKGSIPDRFSAQQFSDYHSELNMSSLELGDSALYFCASSSRQGAGGYTFGSGTRLTVV.

This clone was seen only a few times. The chain has TRBV19 and TRBJ2-1; 7 bases align to TRBD1. The CDR3 is 15 amino acids. Germline trimming cut 5 bases from V and 6 bases from J; bases unmatched to any gene: 10. The germline CDR1 and CDR2 sequences are LNHDA and SQIVND (reference sequence). The CDR3 sequence is CASSPRQGRPNEQFF. The CDR3 region has the DNA TGTGCCAGTAGTCCCCGACAGGGACGTCCCAATGAGCAGTTCTTC.

V gene TRBV4-3 combines with J gene TRBJ2-5, with D perhaps matching TRBD2 (5 bases). V lost 1 base, J lost 1 base, and 13 bases lay in between. Germline V CDR1 and CDR2: LGHNA, YSLEER. CDR3 length equals 16 residues. The CDR3 spells CASSQVNGGLQETQYF. The CDR3, as DNA: TGCGCCAGCAGCCAAGTCAACGGCGGGCTCCAAGAGACCCAGTACTTC.

V usage is TRBV29-1 and J usage is TRBJ2-1; 9 bases map to TRBD1. The V gene's germline CDR1 is SQVTM and CDR2 ANQGSEA. J lost 6 bases, V lost 7 bases, and 4 bases had no gene match. This CDR3 spans 12 amino acids. The CDR3 region is CSARDRVNEQFF. Written as DNA, the CDR3 is TGCAGCGCCCGGGACAGGGTCAATGAGCAGTTCTTC.

V is TRBV9 and J is TRBJ1-1; D is possibly TRBD1 (5 bases). Germline lookup yields CDR1 SGDLS and CDR2 YYNGEE. V was pared by 5 bases and J by 1 base, with 12 bases between. The CDR3 is 14 residues long. CDR3 residues: CASRPTGGNTEAFF. CDR3 DNA sequence: TGTGCCAGCAGACCTACGGGGGGGAACACTGAAGCTTTCTTT.

V usage is TRBV27 and J usage is TRBJ1-4; D is uncertain. Germline CDR1 reads MNHEY; CDR2 reads SMNVEV (reference sequence). This CDR3 comprises 18 residues. With 5 bases removed from V and 0 bases from J, the gap between germline ends came to 19 bases. The CDR3 sequence: CASSPKIRNPATNEKLFF. The CDR3 DNA follows: TGTGCCAGCAGTCCAAAGATCAGGAATCCCGCAACTAATGAAAAACTGTTTTTT.

This chain uses TRBV19 with TRBJ1-2, with 8 bases aligning to TRBD1. Germline assignment: CDR1 LNHDA and CDR2 SQIVND (reference sequence). The CDR3 sequence is 15 residues long. V lost 5 bases, J lost 2 bases, and 7 bases stayed unmatched. CDR3 sequence reads: CASSAADRANYGYTF. CDR3 DNA sequence: TGTGCCAGTAGTGCGGCGGACAGGGCAAACTATGGCTACACCTTC.

This clone turned up a few times. CDR3 nucleotide sequence: TGCGCCAGCAGCTTGGCTCCACAGGGGAACACCGGGGAGCTGTTTTTT. Amino acids: CASSLAPQGNTGELFF. This chain joins TRBV5-1 and TRBJ2-2, with a weak D call TRBD1 (6 bases). CDR1 is SGHRS, CDR2 YFSETQ, per germline. Between the trimmed V and J ends, which lost 0 bases and 1 base, there was a span of 10 bases. The CDR3 consists of 16 residues. Full variable domain (remainder filled in from reference TRBV5-1 and TRBJ2-2): KAGVTQTPRYLIKTRGQQVTLSCSPISGHRSVSWYQQTPGQGLQFLFEYFSETQRNKGNFPGRFSGRQFSNSRSEMNVSTLELGDSALYLCASSLAPQGNTGELFFGEGSRLTVL.

The chain combines TRBV5-6 with TRBJ1-2; D might be TRBD1 (6 bases). V was shortened by 0 bases and J by 8 bases, with 11 bases between the two germline ends. CDR1 SGHDT and CDR2 YYEEEE come from the germline V gene. The CDR3 loop spans 13 amino acids. The CDR3 bases are TGTGCCAGCAGCTTGGGCAGGGGTTTCGGCTACACCTTC. Encoded protein: CASSLGRGFGYTF. The whole variable domain, remainder taken from reference TRBV5-6 and TRBJ1-2, is DAGVTQSPTHLIKTRGQQVTLRCSPKSGHDTVSWYQQALGQGPQFIFQYYEEEERQRGNFPDRFSGHQFPNYSSELNVNALLLGDSALYLCASSLGRGFGYTFGSGTRLTVV.

V gene TRBV27 combines with J gene TRBJ2-5, with D perhaps TRBD2 (5 bases). The CDR3 contains 12 residues. V was trimmed by 8 bases and J by 5 bases, leaving 12 bases between them. CDR1 and CDR2 (germline): MNHEY, SMNVEV (reference sequence). This CDR3 reads CASHGLGETQYF. CDR3 bases: TGTGCCAGCCATGGACTGGGGGAGACCCAGTACTTC.

Here the CDR3 reads CASSHDAEPYEQYF. In nucleotides, the CDR3 is TGCGCCAGCAGCCACGATGCGGAACCCTACGAGCAGTACTTC. The chain combines TRBV4-1 with TRBJ2-7; D is unclear. Per germline, CDR1 MGHRA and CDR2 YSYEKL. The CDR3 sequence is 14 residues long. Trimming pared 3 bases from V and 2 bases from J, leaving 11 bases between.

V gene TRBV18 combines with J gene TRBJ1-1; 8 positions match TRBD1. The length of the CDR3 is 19 residues. Germline V gene lookup returns CDR1 KGHSH and CDR2 LQKENI. The ends lost 5 bases at V and 0 bases at J; junction bases unmatched: 17. CDR3 DNA: TGTGCCAGCTCATCAATTGCAGGGGGCATATACTTCATGAACACTGAAGCTTTCTTT. Amino acids: CASSSIAGGIYFMNTEAFF.

This clone has just a few counts. The CDR3 nucleotides are TGCGCCAGCAGCATCACCGAAGGGCCAGCCACTAATTCACCCCTCCACTTT. Protein sequence: CASSITEGPATNSPLHF. The rearrangement links TRBV5-1 to TRBJ1-6; D is ambiguous. V lost 4 bases, J lost 6 bases, and 20 bases lay in between. Germline V gene lookup returns CDR1 SGHRS and CDR2 YFSETQ. This CDR3 has 17 amino acids.

In DNA form, the CDR3 reads TGCAGCGTTGAAGTCAGGGGAGATACGCAGTATTTT. As protein: CSVEVRGDTQYF. The chain joins TRBV29-1 to TRBJ2-3, with a weak D call TRBD1 (6 bases). CDR1 is SQVTM, CDR2 ANQGSEA, per germline. The CDR3 runs 12 residues. The germline V and J ends were trimmed by 1 base and 5 bases, with 7 bases remaining between them.

The chain joins TRBV12-3 or TRBV12-4 to TRBJ1-1; 8 positions agree with TRBD1. The CDR3 spans 13 residues. Trimming took 1 base from V and 7 from J; bases not matched to a gene: 2. In DNA, the CDR3 is TGTGCCAGCAGTTTAGACGGGACAGGTGAAGCTTTCTTT. Translating it yields CASSLDGTGEAFF.

The chain carries TRBV12-3 or TRBV12-4 and TRBJ1-1; the D gene is possibly TRBD1 (6 bases). Trimming removed 3 bases from V and 11 bases from J, with 13 bases in between. CDR3 size: 12 residues. CDR3 DNA sequence: TGTGCCAGCAGTTTGGGACCTAGGGGGGCTTTCTTT. It specifies CASSLGPRGAFF.

V is TRBV6-5 and J is TRBJ2-7, with no clear D. Germline CDR1 is MNHEY and CDR2 is SVGAGI. This CDR3 contains 12 residues. V dropped 6 bases and J dropped 0 bases, with 6 bases sitting between them. CDR3 in amino acids: CASRRYSYEQYF. CDR3 DNA: TGTGCCAGCAGGCGATACTCCTACGAGCAGTACTTC.

The V call is TRBV3-1 (or the pseudogene TRBV3-2), the J call TRBJ1-2; 8 nucleotides align to TRBD1. Per germline, CDR1 LGHDT and CDR2 YNNKEL (reference sequence). The CDR3 runs to 15 residues. Trimming took 5 bases from V and 5 from J; bases not matched to a gene: 10. This CDR3 reads CASSDSRQGRYGYTF. The CDR3 nucleotides are TGTGCCAGCAGCGATAGCAGACAGGGGAGGTATGGCTACACCTTC.

This chain connects TRBV20-1 to TRBJ1-1; 8 bases fit TRBD1. J was trimmed by 10 bases and V by 3 bases; bases with no gene match: 7. This CDR3 has 12 amino acids. Germline V gene data show CDR1 as DFQATT and CDR2 as SNEGSKA (reference sequence). This CDR3 reads CSASGQGAVAFF. The CDR3 region has the DNA TGCAGTGCTAGTGGGCAGGGGGCTGTAGCTTTCTTT.

The chain joins TRBV11-2 to TRBJ2-3; 13 bases agree with TRBD2. This CDR3 is built from 18 residues. CDR1 and CDR2 from the germline V gene are SGHAT and FQNNGV. The ends lost 5 bases at V and 5 bases at J; junction bases unmatched: 13. This CDR3 reads CASSTERLAGGLGDTQYF. In nucleotides, the CDR3 is TGTGCCAGCAGCACAGAACGACTAGCGGGGGGCCTAGGAGATACGCAGTATTTT.